The clone carrying this T cell receptor (beta chain) was recorded many times. The antigen remains unidentified. Trimming stripped 3 bases from V and 4 bases from J, with 14 bases between. Germline V gene sequence: CDR1 KGHDR, CDR2 SFDVKD. The CDR3 is made up of 15 amino acids. Healthy Caucasian individuals from Russia aged about 6 to 95 served as donors. Total RNA, at least 6 micrograms per sample, was extracted from PBMCs. Combining a sample-barcoded 5' primer with a J-beta primer mix, a second PCR ran for roughly 7 to 11 cycles. Each CDR3 protein is one row after TCRdb ran MiXCR on the 5' RACE reads. The sample shows about 590,000 distinct CDR3 sequences, around 31% of them seen only once. The data originate from a study of blood T cells in healthy people across ages. Background on the study: With template switching, about one barcoded beta molecule was captured per two T cells. Points from the study as a whole: A greater number of naive CD4+ cells and higher diversity distinguished long-lived donors from aged donors.

Specimen: blood. The source is a woman older than 75 in good health. The chain has TRBV24-1 and TRBJ2-5, with D tentatively TRBD1 (6 bases). The CDR3 DNA reads as TGTGCCACCAGTGATAACAGGGTTGGAGGAGAGACCCAGTACTTC. This codes for CATSDNRVGGETQYF.